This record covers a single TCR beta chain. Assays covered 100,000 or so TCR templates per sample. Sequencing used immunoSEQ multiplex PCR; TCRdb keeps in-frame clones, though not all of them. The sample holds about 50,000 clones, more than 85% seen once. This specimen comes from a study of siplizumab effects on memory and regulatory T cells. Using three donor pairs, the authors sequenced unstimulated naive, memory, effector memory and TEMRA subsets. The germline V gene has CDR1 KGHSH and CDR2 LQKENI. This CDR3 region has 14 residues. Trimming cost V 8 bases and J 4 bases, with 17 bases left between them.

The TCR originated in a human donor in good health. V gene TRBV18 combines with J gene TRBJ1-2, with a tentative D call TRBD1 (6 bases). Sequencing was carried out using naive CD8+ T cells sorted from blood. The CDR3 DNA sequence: TGTGCCAGCACGACGGGGGGGGCCGTCTATGGCTACACCTTC. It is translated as CASTTGGAVYGYTF.